These T cell receptor beta chains were read from a single sample in a study of T-cell reconstitution after alpha-beta-depleted transplantation in children. MiXCR, applied by TCRdb to the PCR reads, yields one record per CDR3 protein. The sample carries 600,000 to 700,000 distinct CDR3 sequences, 16% recorded once. The sample was PBMCs from the stem cell graft donor, taken from the stem cell graft. The receptors stem from a human donor who donated a stem cell graft to a child with acute myeloid leukemia. Both conserved end residues are part of each CDR3. The D gene is left open where the match is weak. A row's size may be missing; if present it is once, few, many or a size class.

TGCAGTGCAACCGCAGGGGGCGAGCAGTACTTC CSATAGGEQYF TRBV20-1 TRBD1 TRBJ2-7 many
TGTGCCAGCAGTTTAACGGGACAGGGCTCACCCCTCCACTTT CASSLTGQGSPLHF TRBV12-3/TRBV12-4 TRBD1 TRBJ1-6 many
TGCAGCGTTCTACCACAGGGACAAAACATTCAGTACTTC CSVLPQGQNIQYF TRBV29-1 NA TRBJ2-4 few
TGTGCCAGCAGCTCCCTTACCCGGGGCACTGAAGCTTTCTTT CASSSLTRGTEAFF TRBV7-2 NA TRBJ1-1 few
TGTGCCAGCAGCCCTGGAGGGGCTGACACTGAAGCTTTCTTT CASSPGGADTEAFF TRBV12-3/TRBV12-4 NA TRBJ1-1 NA
TGCGCCAGCAGCTTGTGGCCCTTAATAACAGGGGAAACTACCTACAATGAGCAGTTCTTC CASSLWPLITGETTYNEQFF TRBV5-1 TRBD1 TRBJ2-1 NA
TGCAGCGCACGACAGGGTTCCGGGGAGCTGTTTTTT CSARQGSGELFF TRBV20-1 TRBD1 TRBJ2-2 many
TGTGCCAGCAGCTTGTCTTATTTGCGGGCTGGTAGCAATCAGCCCCAGCATTTT CASSLSYLRAGSNQPQHF TRBV5-6 NA TRBJ1-5 NA
TGTGCCAGCGGCCTCACAGGGGGCGTTATTCCAGATACGCAGTATTTT CASGLTGGVIPDTQYF TRBV27 TRBD1 TRBJ2-3 NA
TGCAGTGCTAGAGATCAGCGGGGGGGCCTTAAAAGCTCCTACAATGAGCAGTTCTTC CSARDQRGGLKSSYNEQFF TRBV20-1 TRBD2 TRBJ2-1 many